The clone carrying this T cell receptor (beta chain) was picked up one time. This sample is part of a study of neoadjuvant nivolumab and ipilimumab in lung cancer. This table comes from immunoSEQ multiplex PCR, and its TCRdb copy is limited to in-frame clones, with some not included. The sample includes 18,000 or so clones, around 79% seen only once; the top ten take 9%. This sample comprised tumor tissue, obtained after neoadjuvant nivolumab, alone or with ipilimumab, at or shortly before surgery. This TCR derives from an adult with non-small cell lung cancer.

The CDR3 DNA follows: TGTGCCAGCAGCTCCCGGGACACCTACAATGAGCAGTTCTTC. Its protein is CASSSRDTYNEQFF. This chain joins TRBV7-9 and TRBJ2-1, with D perhaps TRBD1 (6 bases). Germline V gives CDR1 SEHNR, CDR2 FQNEAQ (reference sequence). The CDR3 contains 14 residues. Trimming left V 4 bases short and J 2 bases short, with 9 bases between.